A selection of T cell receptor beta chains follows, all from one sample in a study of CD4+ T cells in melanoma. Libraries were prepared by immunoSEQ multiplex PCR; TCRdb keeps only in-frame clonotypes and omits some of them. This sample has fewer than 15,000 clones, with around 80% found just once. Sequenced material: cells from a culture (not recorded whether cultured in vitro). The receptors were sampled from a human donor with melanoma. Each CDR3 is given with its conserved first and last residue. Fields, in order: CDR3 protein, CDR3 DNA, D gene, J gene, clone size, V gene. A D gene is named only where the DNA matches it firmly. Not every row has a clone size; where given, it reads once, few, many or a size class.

CDR3 protein: CASSLDPGRSRWNTEAFF
CDR3 DNA: TGTGCCAGCAGCTTAGATCCCGGGAGGTCTAGGTGGAACACTGAAGCTTTCTTT
D gene: NA
J gene: TRBJ1-1
clone size: NA
V gene: TRBV7-2

CDR3 protein: CASSRTSDTDTQYF
CDR3 DNA: TGTGCCAGCAGCCGGACTAGCGACACAGATACGCAGTATTTT
D gene: TRBD2
J gene: TRBJ2-3
clone size: NA
V gene: TRBV5-4

CDR3 protein: CASSRRGQGANEQYF
CDR3 DNA: TGTGCCAGCAGCCGCCGGGGACAGGGGGCAAACGAGCAGTACTTC
D gene: TRBD1
J gene: TRBJ2-7
clone size: NA
V gene: TRBV11-2

CDR3 protein: CASSIGGRMNQPQHF
CDR3 DNA: TGTGCCAGTAGTATTGGGGGTAGGATGAATCAGCCCCAGCATTTT
D gene: NA
J gene: TRBJ1-5
clone size: NA
V gene: TRBV19

CDR3 protein: CASSPGQGVSYEQYF
CDR3 DNA: TGTGCCAGCTCACCCGGACAGGGGGTCTCCTACGAGCAGTACTTC
D gene: TRBD1
J gene: TRBJ2-7
clone size: few
V gene: TRBV18

CDR3 protein: CASSSRWDSPLHF
CDR3 DNA: TGTGCCAGCAGCTCCCGGTGGGATTCACCCCTCCACTTT
D gene: NA
J gene: TRBJ1-6
clone size: once
V gene: TRBV11-2

CDR3 protein: CASSFPLF
CDR3 DNA: TGTGCCAGCAGTTTCCCCCTCTTC
D gene: NA
J gene: TRBJ1-2
clone size: NA
V gene: TRBV27

CDR3 protein: CASSEEWGTEAFF
CDR3 DNA: TGTGCCAGCAGTGAAGAGTGGGGGACTGAAGCTTTCTTT
D gene: NA
J gene: TRBJ1-1
clone size: once
V gene: TRBV6-1

CDR3 protein: CASSKGLAGLGQETQYF
CDR3 DNA: TGTGCCAGCAGCAAGGGACTAGCGGGGTTGGGGCAAGAGACCCAGTACTTC
D gene: TRBD2
J gene: TRBJ2-5
clone size: NA
V gene: TRBV5-6

CDR3 protein: CASSVVGGNDEQFF
CDR3 DNA: TGTGCCAGCAGCGTAGTCGGGGGTAACGATGAGCAGTTCTTC
D gene: NA
J gene: TRBJ2-1
clone size: NA
V gene: TRBV9

CDR3 protein: CASSYTGTGSGYTF
CDR3 DNA: TGTGCCAGCAGTTACACCGGGACAGGGTCGGGCTACACCTTC
D gene: TRBD1
J gene: TRBJ1-2
clone size: NA
V gene: TRBV6-6

CDR3 protein: CASSRRNTEAFF
CDR3 DNA: TGTGCCAGCAGTCGACGGAACACTGAAGCTTTCTTT
D gene: NA
J gene: TRBJ1-1
clone size: NA
V gene: TRBV9

CDR3 protein: CASSSGVGGYTF
CDR3 DNA: TGCGCCAGCAGCTCGGGCGTGGGGGGCTACACCTTC
D gene: NA
J gene: TRBJ1-2
clone size: once
V gene: TRBV5-1

CDR3 protein: CATRDRAFFGEKLFF
CDR3 DNA: TGTGCCACCCGGGACAGGGCCTTCTTCGGGGAAAAACTGTTTTTT
D gene: TRBD1
J gene: TRBJ1-4
clone size: NA
V gene: TRBV2

CDR3 protein: CASSPRQERPLHF
CDR3 DNA: TGTGCCAGTAGTCCCCGACAGGAGCGACCCCTCCACTTT
D gene: NA
J gene: TRBJ1-6
clone size: NA
V gene: TRBV19

CDR3 protein: CASSLTRLETQYF
CDR3 DNA: TGTGCCAGCAGCTTAACCCGATTAGAGACCCAGTACTTC
D gene: NA
J gene: TRBJ2-5
clone size: NA
V gene: TRBV7-3

CDR3 protein: CASSQRLAGGPKEGTDTQYF
CDR3 DNA: TGCGCCAGCAGCCAGAGACTAGCGGGGGGGCCCAAGGAGGGCACAGATACGCAGTATTTT
D gene: TRBD2
J gene: TRBJ2-3
clone size: NA
V gene: TRBV4-1

CDR3 protein: CASRPGHSNTEAFF
CDR3 DNA: TGTGCCAGCAGACCGGGACACTCGAACACTGAAGCTTTCTTT
D gene: NA
J gene: TRBJ1-1
clone size: NA
V gene: TRBV6-5

CDR3 protein: CASRPVPGLIFF
CDR3 DNA: TGTGCCAGCCGTCCGGTTCCAGGACTAATTTTCTTT
D gene: NA
J gene: TRBJ1-1
clone size: NA
V gene: TRBV11-3

CDR3 protein: CASSLRNPRNTIYF
CDR3 DNA: TGTGCCAGCAGCTTGCGTAACCCCCGAAACACCATATATTTT
D gene: NA
J gene: TRBJ1-3
clone size: NA
V gene: TRBV5-6

CDR3 protein: CASSLDGARGSGNTIYF
CDR3 DNA: TGTGCCAGCAGCTTAGATGGAGCTAGGGGATCTGGAAACACCATATATTTT
D gene: NA
J gene: TRBJ1-3
clone size: few
V gene: TRBV11-2

CDR3 protein: CASSLVPGGITEAFF
CDR3 DNA: TGCGCCAGCAGCTTGGTTCCCGGGGGAATCACTGAAGCTTTCTTT
D gene: NA
J gene: TRBJ1-1
clone size: few
V gene: TRBV5-1

CDR3 protein: CASSKLGSRAYEQYF
CDR3 DNA: TGTGCCAGCAGCAAACTGGGTAGCCGGGCCTACGAGCAGTACTTC
D gene: NA
J gene: TRBJ2-7
clone size: NA
V gene: TRBV5-6

CDR3 protein: CASSLFGVNYGYTF
CDR3 DNA: TGTGCCAGCAGCTTGTTCGGGGTCAACTATGGCTACACCTTC
D gene: NA
J gene: TRBJ1-2
clone size: NA
V gene: TRBV5-4

CDR3 protein: CASSGPHDQYF
CDR3 DNA: TGCGCCAGCAGCGGGCCCCATGACCAGTACTTC
D gene: NA
J gene: TRBJ2-5
clone size: once
V gene: TRBV5-1

CDR3 protein: CASSGDSGGLLGQYF
CDR3 DNA: TGTGCCAGCAGTGGGGATAGCGGGGGGCTCCTTGGGCAGTACTTC
D gene: TRBD2
J gene: TRBJ2-7
clone size: NA
V gene: TRBV2